This TCR beta chain was recovered during a study of beta chain features in type 1 diabetes. Study details: Healthy donors, compared against patients, showed similar age, gender and cell yields. Broader study findings: Moderately but significantly shorter TCRB CDR3s were found in Type 1 diabetes patients in all four CD4+ subsets. Whether TCRB rearrangement is influenced by HLA type went unresolved here. Individuals with type 1 diabetes displayed fewer insertions and more deletions at VDJ junctions.

Note on this clone: The antigen remains undetermined.

Expressed TCRB transcripts were sequenced because the entire RNA isolate underwent reverse transcription. Method: immunoSEQ multiplex PCR; TCRdb's copy keeps in-frame clones and lacks some. The sample gives more than 100,000 clones, over 25% of which show up once; approximately 0.5% is in the top ten. V lost 5 bases to trimming and J lost 8 bases, with 16 bases between them. This CDR3 is 14 amino acids long. From germline, CDR1 is SGHAT and CDR2 FQNNGV. Sorted cells reached over 98% purity in every population. The source is a woman between 18 and 29 years old with type 1 diabetes. V usage is TRBV11-2 and J usage is TRBJ2-1; no clear D. Material for sequencing was central memory CD4+ T cells from blood. The CDR3 DNA reads as TGTGCCAGCAGCCCGAACCATATGAGCTATGAGCAGTTCTTC. Protein: CASSPNHMSYEQFF.